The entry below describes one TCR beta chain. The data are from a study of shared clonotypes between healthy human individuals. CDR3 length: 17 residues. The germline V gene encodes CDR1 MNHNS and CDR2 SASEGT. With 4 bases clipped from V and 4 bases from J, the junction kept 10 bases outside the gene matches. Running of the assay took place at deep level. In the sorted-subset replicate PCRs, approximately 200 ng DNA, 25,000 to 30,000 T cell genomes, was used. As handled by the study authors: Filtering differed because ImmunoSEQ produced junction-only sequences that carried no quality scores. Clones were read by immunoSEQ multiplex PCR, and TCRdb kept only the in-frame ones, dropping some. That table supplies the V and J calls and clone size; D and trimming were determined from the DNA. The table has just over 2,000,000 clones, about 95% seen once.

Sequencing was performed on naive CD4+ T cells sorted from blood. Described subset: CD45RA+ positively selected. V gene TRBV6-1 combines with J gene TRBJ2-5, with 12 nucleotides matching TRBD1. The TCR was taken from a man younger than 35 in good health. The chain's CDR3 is CASSGGERGQGAETQYF. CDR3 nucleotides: TGTGCCAGCAGTGGGGGGGAGCGGGGACAGGGGGCAGAGACCCAGTACTTC.